The following is a TCR beta chain sequence with its context. These data are taken from a study of blood T cell repertoires in COVID-19. In the study overall: The origin of the acute and convalescent COVID-19 samples was the United States, Italy and Spain. PBMCs, B-cell-depleted T cells, or T cells provided the cDNA or gDNA that made up the material.

Between the trimmed V and J ends, which lost 6 bases and 4 bases, there was a span of 9 bases. CDR1 is DFQATT, CDR2 SNEGSKA, per germline (reference sequence). This CDR3 has 11 residues. Original handling: Counts of nucleated cells, estimated from reference gene primer amplification, were obtained. Profiled with immunoSEQ multiplex PCR; TCRdb holds only in-frame clones, not every one. V and J calls plus clone size are reproduced from that table; the DNA served to infer D and trimming. This table has about 140,000 clones, approximately 85% appearing once. V and J are TRBV20-1 and TRBJ2-5, with D hard to call. This clonotype was obtained from a man aged 45 to 65 with acute or convalescent COVID-19. Sequenced sample: peripheral blood. CDR3 loop: CSAQRRETQYF. Here the CDR3 DNA reads TGCAGTGCCCAGAGGCGAGAGACCCAGTACTTC.